This passage covers 20 T cell receptor beta chains from one sample sequenced in a study of blood T cell repertoires in COVID-19. TCRdb's copy holds only in-frame clones and misses some; the assay was immunoSEQ multiplex PCR. The sample consists of about 140,000 clones, around 80% of them appearing once. Sequenced: peripheral blood. All receptors come from a human donor in a cohort sampled during active COVID-19.

The rearrangement links TRBV11-3 to TRBJ2-5; 7 positions agree with TRBD2. V lost 7 bases to trimming and J lost 7 bases; unmatched junction nucleotides: 9. The CDR3 has 13 residues. The germline V gene encodes CDR1 SGHNT and CDR2 YENEEA. The CDR3 sequence: CASKSSGEGTQYF. As DNA, the CDR3 is TGTGCCAGCAAGAGTTCCGGGGAGGGGACCCAGTACTTC.

This clone was seen more than once but under ten times. The chain uses TRBV7-2 and TRBJ1-5; D possibly corresponds to TRBD1 (5 bases). V was shortened by 5 bases and J by 2 bases, with 13 bases between the two germline ends. The length of the CDR3 is 15 residues. CDR1 SGHTA and CDR2 FQGNSA come from the germline V gene. The CDR3 DNA follows: TGTGCCAGCAGCATCTCCGGGGGGGGCAATCAGCCCCAGCATTTT. This sequence encodes CASSISGGGNQPQHF. The full variable domain, completed using reference TRBV7-2 and TRBJ1-5, is GAGVSQSPSNKVTEKGKDVELRCDPISGHTALYWYRQSLGQGLEFLIYFQGNSAPDKSGLPSDRFSAERTGGSVSTLTIQRTQQEDSAVYLCASSISGGGNQPQHFGDGTRLSIL.

The count of this clone is one. V and J are TRBV19 and TRBJ2-1; TRBD2 matches 8 bases. Trimming cost V 5 bases and J 6 bases; bases outside gene matches: 12. This CDR3 has 16 residues. CDR1 is LNHDA and CDR2 is SQIVND in the germline V gene (reference sequence). The CDR3 here is CASSGTGTRVPNEQFF. DNA of the CDR3: TGTGCCAGTAGTGGGACCGGGACTAGGGTACCCAATGAGCAGTTCTTC.

This chain uses TRBV6-5 with TRBJ1-1; D is unclear. This CDR3 is 13 amino acids long. Germline V CDR1 and CDR2: MNHEY, SVGAGI. V was trimmed by 7 bases and J by 1 base, leaving 10 bases between them. The CDR3 coding sequence is TGTGCCAGCAAAAGAGGTGAGAACACTGAAGCTTTCTTT. Residues: CASKRGENTEAFF.

The rearrangement links TRBV12-3 or TRBV12-4 to TRBJ2-7; 7 nucleotides align to TRBD1. This CDR3 is built from 13 residues. With V trimmed by 5 bases and J by 3 bases, 4 bases remained unmatched. The CDR3 DNA reads as TGTGCCAGCAGTCTGACAGGGAGCTACGAGCAGTACTTC. Protein sequence: CASSLTGSYEQYF.

The rearrangement links TRBV6-5 to TRBJ1-1; D ambiguous. This CDR3 region has 14 residues. V was cut by 6 bases and J by 4 bases, with 15 bases left in between. CDR1 is MNHEY, CDR2 SVGAGI, per germline. The DNA of the CDR3 is TGTGCCAGCAGCAAGGAGGGCGGAGGCACTGAAGCTTTCTTT. Translation: CASSKEGGGTEAFF.

The chain is built from TRBV7-2 and TRBJ2-1, with TRBD2 matching over 7 bases. V shed 6 bases and J 7 bases; nucleotides not matched to a gene: 12. Per the germline V gene, CDR1 is SGHTA and CDR2 is FQGNSA. This CDR3 spans 15 amino acids. CDR3: CASRPPGGLRNEQFF. Written as DNA, the CDR3 is TGTGCCAGCAGACCTCCGGGGGGTCTTCGAAATGAGCAGTTCTTC.

This rearrangement joins TRBV6-2 or TRBV6-3 to TRBJ2-5; D unclear. Germline loops: CDR1 MNHEY, CDR2 SVGEGT. The V end was cut by 0 bases, the J end by 3 bases, with 8 bases between. The CDR3 is 14 amino acids. The CDR3 DNA reads TGTGCCAGCAGTTACTCCCCCGCGGAAGAGACCCAGTACTTC. As protein: CASSYSPAEETQYF.

This chain links TRBV7-9 with TRBJ1-5; 9 nucleotides line up with TRBD1. Germline CDR1 and CDR2: SEHNR and FQNEAQ (reference sequence). The trim removed 5 bases at V and 7 bases at J, leaving 6 bases unmatched. There are 14 residues in the CDR3. The CDR3 sequence: CASSLDRGGQPQHF. DNA for the CDR3: TGTGCCAGCAGCCTCGACAGGGGGGGCCAGCCCCAGCATTTT.

Only one count was recorded for this clone. V is TRBV18 and J is TRBJ1-6, with D unclear. V was clipped by 10 bases and J by 3 bases, with 16 bases between them. This CDR3 has 15 amino acids. CDR1 and CDR2 from the germline V gene are KGHSH and LQKENI. The CDR3 region is CATSEAALYNSPLHF. CDR3 DNA sequence: TGTGCCACCTCGGAGGCCGCGCTCTATAATTCACCCCTCCACTTT.

J is TRBJ2-7 and V is TRBV25-1; possibly TRBD1 for D (6 bases). Per germline, CDR1 MGHDK and CDR2 SYGVNS. V lost 3 bases to trimming and J lost 3 bases, with 12 bases between them. The CDR3 covers 14 residues. CDR3 residues: CASSDWGQGYEQYF. CDR3 in DNA: TGTGCCAGCAGTGACTGGGGACAAGGCTACGAGCAGTACTTC.

The V gene is TRBV7-9, the J gene TRBJ2-7, with 9 bases fitting TRBD1. The CDR3 has 16 amino acids. Germline V lookup: CDR1 SEHNR, CDR2 FQNEAQ (reference sequence). J was trimmed by 6 bases and V by 1 base; bases with no gene match: 10. The CDR3 sequence is CASSLGVGQGGREQYF. For the CDR3, the DNA is TGTGCCAGCAGCTTAGGCGTGGGACAGGGTGGGCGCGAGCAGTACTTC. Full variable domain (outside the CDR3, taken from reference TRBV7-9 and TRBJ2-7): DTGVSQNPRHKITKRGQNVTFRCDPISEHNRLYWYRQTLGQGPEFLTYFQNEAQLEKSRLLSDRFSAERPKGSFSTLEIQRTEQGDSAMYLCASSLGVGQGGREQYFGPGTRLTVT.

This clone was observed once. The V and J genes are TRBV19 and TRBJ2-5; 9 bases agree with TRBD2. The CDR3 runs to 16 residues. Per the germline V gene, CDR1 is LNHDA and CDR2 is SQIVND (reference sequence). With 5 bases clipped from V and 3 bases from J, the junction kept 10 bases outside the gene matches. The CDR3 here is CASSGTSSGVKETQYF. The DNA for the CDR3 is TGTGCCAGTAGTGGAACGTCTAGCGGGGTTAAAGAGACCCAGTACTTC.

J is TRBJ1-4 and V is TRBV4-1, with a weak D call TRBD1 (5 bases). This CDR3 contains 15 residues. Per the germline V gene, CDR1 is MGHRA and CDR2 is YSYEKL. V was cut by 0 bases and J by 8 bases, with 13 bases left in between. The CDR3 loop reads CASSQESLSGEKLFF. In nucleotides, the CDR3 is TGCGCCAGCAGCCAAGAATCCCTCTCAGGGGAAAAACTGTTTTTT.

Points on this clone: The junction shows a germline mismatch at one end, possibly a read error. This chain connects TRBV9 to TRBJ2-5; 9 bases are shared with TRBD2. Looked up from germline, CDR1 is SGDLS and CDR2 is YYNGEE. This CDR3 region has 15 residues. CDR3 residues: CASSVASGDQENQYF. CDR3 nucleotide sequence: TGTGCCAGCAGCGTGGCTAGCGGGGATCAAGAGAACCAGTACTTC.

The sample holds one count of this clone. The V call is TRBV10-3, the J call TRBJ1-2; 11 bases agree with TRBD1. The CDR3 spans 14 residues. V shed 5 bases and J 7 bases; nucleotides not matched to a gene: 6. Germline V gene sequence: CDR1 ENHRY, CDR2 SYGVKD. The CDR3 sequence: CAISPRDRGIGYTF. The DNA of the CDR3 is TGTGCCATCAGTCCCCGGGACAGGGGGATTGGCTACACCTTC.

The gene calls are TRBV5-1 and TRBJ1-1; D uncertain. The CDR3 loop spans 12 amino acids. With 0 bases removed from V and 10 bases from J, the gap between germline ends came to 10 bases. The germline V gene encodes CDR1 SGHRS and CDR2 YFSETQ. The CDR3 is CASSLAGFGAFF. CDR3 DNA sequence: TGCGCCAGCAGCTTGGCGGGGTTCGGAGCTTTCTTT.

This clone was seen once. This rearrangement joins TRBV5-4 to TRBJ2-1; tentative D call: TRBD2 (7 bases). The V gene's germline CDR1 is SGHNT and CDR2 YYREEE (reference sequence). Trimming removed 7 bases at V and 6 bases at J, with 17 bases between. The CDR3 loop spans 14 amino acids. This CDR3 is CASGGGANFNEQFF. In nucleotides, the CDR3 is TGTGCCAGCGGAGGGGGGGCCAACTTCAATGAGCAGTTCTTC.

The CDR3 DNA reads as TGTGCCAGCAGCTTAGAAGCAGGGTTGGGCTACACCTTC. Its translation: CASSLEAGLGYTF. This chain uses TRBV7-8 with TRBJ1-2, with D maybe TRBD1 (5 bases). Trimming pared 1 base from V and 8 bases from J, leaving 11 bases between. The CDR3 is 13 residues long. The germline V gene encodes CDR1 SGHVS and CDR2 FQNEAQ.

This chain uses TRBV28 with TRBJ2-1, with TRBD2 as a possible D gene (5 bases). There are 17 residues in the CDR3. V lost 7 bases to trimming and J lost 0 bases, with 19 bases between them. CDR1 MDHEN and CDR2 SYDVKM come from the germline V gene. Written as DNA, the CDR3 is TGTGCCAGCACGACTACGGGGTCAGTCAGCTCCTACAATGAGCAGTTCTTC. Residues: CASTTTGSVSSYNEQFF.